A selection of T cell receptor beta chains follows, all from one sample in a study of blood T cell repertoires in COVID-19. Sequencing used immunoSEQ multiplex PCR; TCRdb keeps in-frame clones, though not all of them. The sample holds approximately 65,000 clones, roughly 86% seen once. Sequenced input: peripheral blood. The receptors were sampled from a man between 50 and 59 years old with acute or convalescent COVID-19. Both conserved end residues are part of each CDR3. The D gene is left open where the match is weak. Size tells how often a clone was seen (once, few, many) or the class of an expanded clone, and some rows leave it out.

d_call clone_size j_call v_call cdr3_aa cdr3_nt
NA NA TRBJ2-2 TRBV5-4 CASSLTGLLTGELFF TGTGCCAGCAGCTTGACAGGGCTTCTCACCGGGGAGCTGTTTTTT
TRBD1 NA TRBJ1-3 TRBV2 CASTGQGSGNTIYF TGTGCCAGCACCGGACAGGGATCTGGAAACACCATATATTTT
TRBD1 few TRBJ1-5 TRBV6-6 CASSSQGAHNQPQHF TGTGCCAGCAGTTCTCAGGGGGCGCACAATCAGCCCCAGCATTTT
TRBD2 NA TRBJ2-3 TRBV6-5 CASTLTSGGPDTQYF TGTGCCAGCACCCTGACTAGCGGGGGGCCAGATACGCAGTATTTT
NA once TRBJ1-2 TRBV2 CASSGGRGYGYTF TGTGCCAGCAGTGGGGGGCGCGGCTATGGCTACACCTTC
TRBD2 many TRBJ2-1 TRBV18 CASSLTSGGLFF TGTGCCAGCTCACTAACTAGCGGGGGCCTTTTCTTC
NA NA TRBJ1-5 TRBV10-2 CASSESGTLSNQPQHF TGCGCCAGCAGTGAGTCGGGGACACTTAGCAATCAGCCCCAGCATTTT
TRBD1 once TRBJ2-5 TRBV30 CAWDRGYQETQYF TGTGCCTGGGACAGGGGGTACCAAGAGACCCAGTACTTC
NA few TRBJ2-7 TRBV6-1 CASSESGTLAYEQYF TGTGCCAGCAGTGAGTCCGGGACATTAGCCTACGAGCAGTACTTC
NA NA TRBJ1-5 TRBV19 CASSIRGFNDNQPQHF TGTGCCAGTAGTATTAGGGGGTTTAACGACAATCAGCCCCAGCATTTT
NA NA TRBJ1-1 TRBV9 CASSSGGVGNTEAFF TGTGCCAGCAGCTCGGGAGGAGTTGGGAACACTGAAGCTTTCTTT
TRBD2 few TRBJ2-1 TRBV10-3 CAISEPRTREQFF TGTGCCATCAGTGAGCCCAGGACTAGGGAGCAGTTCTTC